The 27 T cell receptor beta chains below were found in one sample sequenced in a study of regulatory T cells in long-lasting Graves disease. Building of the TCR beta libraries involved iRepertoire HTBI primers and Arm-PCR of CDR3 regions. TCRdb passed the multiplex PCR reads through MiXCR, listing each CDR3 protein once. The sample includes a few hundred thousand distinct CDR3 sequences, approximately 16% of them seen just once. Time point: newly diagnosed GD, antithyroid drugs for less than 3 months. Generation of the TCR library employed RNA extracted from PBMCs. The data also belong to a second study, concerning T cells in Graves' hyperthyroidism and ophthalmopathy.

Specimen: peripheral blood mononuclear cells (PBMCs), collected at new diagnosis, from a patient treated with antithyroid drugs. All receptors derive from a woman aged 40 to 50 with Graves disease.

This chain connects TRBV28 to TRBJ1-4; D gene uncertain. Germline V gene lookup returns CDR1 MDHEN and CDR2 SYDVKM. The CDR3 runs 10 residues. V was shortened by 10 bases and J by 8 bases, with 8 bases between the two germline ends. CDR3 DNA sequence: TGTGCCACCTTTAGGGAAAAACTGTTTTTT. The encoded protein is CATFREKLFF. The entire variable domain, with the rest obtained from reference TRBV28 and TRBJ1-4, is as follows: DVKVTQSSRYLVKRTGEKVFLECVQDMDHENMFWYRQDPGLGLRLIYFSYDVKMKEKGDIPEGYSVSREKKERFSLILESASTNQTSMYLCATFREKLFFGSGTQLSVL.

This clonotype was counted only a few times. This rearrangement joins TRBV5-1 to TRBJ1-2; D not resolved. This CDR3 is 16 amino acids long. V was pared by 4 bases and J by 0 bases, with 16 bases between. The germline gives CDR1 SGHRS, CDR2 YFSETQ. The CDR3 coding sequence is TGCGCCAGCAGCCAATACCACAGCGAACCTAACTATGGCTACACCTTC. Translated: CASSQYHSEPNYGYTF.

This clonotype was detected ten times or more. This chain connects TRBV7-3 to TRBJ2-1, with a tentative D call TRBD2 (5 bases). The V gene lost 1 base and the J gene lost 0 bases, with 10 bases spanning the gap. This CDR3 region has 16 residues. CDR1 and CDR2 (germline): SGHTA, FQGTGA. CDR3 DNA sequence: TGTGCCAGCAGCTTAAAAGGAGAGGGCTCCTACAATGAGCAGTTCTTC. This encodes CASSLKGEGSYNEQFF.

The V and J genes are TRBV20-1 and TRBJ1-6; TRBD1 is a possible D gene (5 bases). CDR1 is DFQATT and CDR2 is SNEGSKA in the germline V gene (reference sequence). The V and J ends lost 0 bases and 9 bases respectively, with 15 bases between them. This CDR3 region has 15 residues. The DNA for the CDR3 is TGCAGTGCTAGAGATGTGGGGACGGAGGTTTCACCCCTCCACTTT. It encodes CSARDVGTEVSPLHF.

The chain combines TRBV11-3 with TRBJ2-1, with TRBD1 matching 9 bases. The CDR3 loop spans 16 amino acids. The ends lost 5 bases at V and 4 bases at J; junction bases unmatched: 9. Germline V gives CDR1 SGHNT, CDR2 YENEEA. DNA of the CDR3: TGTGCCAGCAGCCCGGGCCCGGGACAGGGATACAATGAGCAGTTCTTC. It encodes CASSPGPGQGYNEQFF.

This clonotype has a single count. V gene TRBV15 combines with J gene TRBJ2-4; D tentatively fits TRBD1 or TRBD2 (6 bases each). CDR3 size: 21 residues. Trimming left V 5 bases short and J 0 bases short, with 29 bases between. Germline lookup yields CDR1 LNHNV and CDR2 YYDKDF (reference sequence). The CDR3 here is CATSPTGSGRLEFIAKNIQYF. The CDR3 DNA reads TGTGCCACCAGCCCTACAGGGTCCGGGAGATTGGAGTTCATAGCCAAAAACATTCAGTACTTC.

This chain connects TRBV20-1 to TRBJ1-4; D not resolved. Germline values: CDR1 DFQATT, CDR2 SNEGSKA (reference sequence). The CDR3 runs 11 residues. The V gene lost 3 bases and the J gene lost 8 bases, with 7 bases spanning the gap. CDR3 residues: CSARSGEKLFF. The DNA for the CDR3 is TGCAGTGCTAGGAGTGGGGAAAAACTGTTTTTT.

This clonotype was seen ten or more times. J is TRBJ2-1 and V is TRBV12-3 or TRBV12-4, with D possibly being TRBD1 (5 bases). This CDR3 spans 14 amino acids. V was trimmed by 2 bases and J by 2 bases, leaving 7 bases between them. The CDR3, as DNA: TGTGCCAGCAGTTTACAGGGAACCTACAATGAGCAGTTCTTC. Encoded protein: CASSLQGTYNEQFF.

The rearrangement links TRBV30 to TRBJ2-1; 8 bases align to TRBD2. The CDR3 extends over 15 amino acids. The V gene's germline CDR1 is GTSNPN and CDR2 SVGIG (reference sequence). The V gene end was trimmed by 5 bases and the J gene end by 8 bases; junction bases not matched to a gene: 14. CDR3 in amino acids: CAWRRWSGSRDEQFF. The CDR3, as DNA: TGTGCCTGGCGTCGTTGGAGCGGGAGTCGCGATGAGCAGTTCTTC.

The J gene is TRBJ2-3, the V gene TRBV19; 7 positions match TRBD2. Per the germline V gene, CDR1 is LNHDA and CDR2 is SQIVND (reference sequence). This CDR3 region has 14 residues. The J segment lost 2 bases and the V segment lost 5 bases, leaving 4 bases of the junction unmatched. CDR3 protein: CASSAGLVTDTQYF. For the CDR3, the DNA is TGTGCCAGTAGTGCCGGACTAGTCACAGATACGCAGTATTTT.

The chain combines TRBV14 with TRBJ2-2; 9 bases agree with TRBD2. Per the germline V gene, CDR1 is SGHDN and CDR2 is FVKESK. The CDR3 has 20 amino acids. With 4 bases clipped from V and 3 bases from J, the junction kept 18 bases outside the gene matches. CDR3 in DNA: TGTGCCAGCAGCCGCGCTGGCGGGAGGGCCCCGGGTCCCGACACCGGGGAGCTGTTTTTT. Residues: CASSRAGGRAPGPDTGELFF.

Many counts were recorded for this clonotype. The DNA for the CDR3 is TGTGCCAGCAGTCTGGGAGGGGGCGGGACCCAGTACTTC. This translates into CASSLGGGGTQYF. The J gene is TRBJ2-5, the V gene TRBV12-3 or TRBV12-4, with D perhaps assigned TRBD1 or TRBD2 (7 bases each). Trimming shortened V by 5 bases and J by 7 bases, and 14 bases separated the two germline ends. The CDR3 sequence is 13 residues long.

This clonotype showed up many times. This chain connects TRBV20-1 to TRBJ1-1; TRBD1 agrees at 9 bases. Germline trimming cut 4 bases from V and 7 bases from J; bases unmatched to any gene: 16. The length of the CDR3 is 16 residues. Per germline, CDR1 DFQATT and CDR2 SNEGSKA (reference sequence). The CDR3 reads CSAIPGQGGYEIEAFF. In nucleotides, the CDR3 is TGCAGTGCTATCCCGGGACAGGGCGGGTATGAAATTGAAGCTTTCTTT.

This clonotype showed up many times. The J gene is TRBJ2-1, the V gene TRBV27; maybe TRBD2 (5 bases). The ends were cut back, 7 bases at V and 7 bases at J, with 26 bases in the middle. The CDR3 runs to 17 residues. Germline loops: CDR1 MNHEY, CDR2 SMNVEV (reference sequence). This CDR3 reads CASMPPKRLSRPNEQFF. As DNA, the CDR3 is TGTGCCAGCATGCCCCCCAAAAGACTATCAAGACCAAATGAGCAGTTCTTC.

This clonotype was found many times. The chain employs TRBV27 and TRBJ2-7; 9 nucleotides match TRBD2. CDR3 length equals 16 residues. V trimming: 2 bases; J trimming: 5 bases; junction bases outside the gene matches: 10. CDR1 and CDR2 (germline): MNHEY, SMNVEV (reference sequence). As DNA, the CDR3 is TGTGCCAGCAGTTTAAGTTCAGCGGGAGGTCTAAACGAGCAGTACTTC. Translating it yields CASSLSSAGGLNEQYF.

There are many counts of this clonotype. The chain carries TRBV5-4 and TRBJ2-2; D is unresolved. Germline-derived CDR1 and CDR2 are SGHNT and YYREEE (reference sequence). Trimming left V 5 bases short and J 3 bases short, with 8 bases between. The CDR3 sequence is 13 residues long. The CDR3 DNA is TGTGCCAGCAGTCTAACGGACACCGGGGAGCTGTTTTTT. Residues: CASSLTDTGELFF.

This clonotype was recorded at least ten times. This chain's CDR3 is CASTYSGGGAGASYNEQFF. In nucleotides, the CDR3 is TGTGCCAGCACCTATAGTGGGGGGGGGGCGGGAGCATCCTACAATGAGCAGTTCTTC. The rearrangement joins TRBV27 to TRBJ2-1, with D possibly matching TRBD2 (7 bases). Germline CDR1 is MNHEY and CDR2 is SMNVEV (reference sequence). The CDR3 loop spans 19 amino acids. Deletions cut 7 bases from V and 1 base from J, with 26 bases between.

This clonotype appeared many times. V gene TRBV28 combines with J gene TRBJ2-2; 7 nucleotides line up with TRBD2. V was pared by 6 bases and J by 2 bases, with 12 bases of the junction left unmatched. The CDR3 has 17 amino acids. Germline V gene data show CDR1 as MDHEN and CDR2 as SYDVKM. The CDR3 loop reads CASSPGELAVNTGELFF. The CDR3 coding sequence is TGTGCCAGCAGCCCCGGGGAGCTAGCGGTTAACACCGGGGAGCTGTTTTTT.

The chain combines TRBV19 with TRBJ1-2; 8 nucleotides agree with TRBD1. The V gene end was trimmed by 4 bases and the J gene end by 0 bases; junction bases not matched to a gene: 7. CDR3 size: 16 residues. The germline gives CDR1 LNHDA, CDR2 SQIVND (reference sequence). CDR3 DNA sequence: TGTGCCAGTAGTAACCCCCCCAGGGGGCCTAACTATGGCTACACCTTC. Its translation: CASSNPPRGPNYGYTF. The entire variable domain, with the rest obtained from reference TRBV19 and TRBJ1-2, is as follows: DGGITQSPKYLFRKEGQNVTLSCEQNLNHDAMYWYRQDPGQGLRLIYYSQIVNDFQKGDIAEGYSVSREKKESFPLTVTSAQKNPTAFYLCASSNPPRGPNYGYTFGSGTRLTVV.

This clonotype was seen repeatedly, ten times or more. The CDR3 protein is CASLNSGNTIYF. In DNA form, the CDR3 reads TGTGCCAGCCTAAACTCTGGAAACACCATATATTTT. The gene calls are TRBV28 and TRBJ1-3; D not certain. Germline V lookup: CDR1 MDHEN, CDR2 SYDVKM. The CDR3 is 12 amino acids. V lost 8 bases to trimming and J lost 0 bases, with 5 bases between them.

This clonotype showed up many times. The rearrangement joins TRBV20-1 to TRBJ2-1; the D call may be TRBD1 or TRBD2 (5 bases each). The CDR3 contains 13 residues. V lost 5 bases and J 4 bases, leaving 12 bases between the germline ends. Germline values: CDR1 DFQATT, CDR2 SNEGSKA (reference sequence). The CDR3 nucleotides read TGCAGTGCTGGCGAGGGGTATTACAATGAGCAGTTCTTC. Its translation is CSAGEGYYNEQFF.

This clonotype was counted ten times or more. The rearrangement joins TRBV6-2 or TRBV6-3 to TRBJ2-1; 14 bases are shared with TRBD2. Germline lookup yields CDR1 MNHEY and CDR2 SVGEGT. The V gene end was trimmed by 5 bases and the J gene end by 0 bases; junction bases not matched to a gene: 9. This CDR3 is 19 amino acids long. The CDR3 coding sequence is TGTGCCAGCAGTAAAGGGACTAGCGGGAGAGTTAGCTCCTACAATGAGCAGTTCTTC. Amino acids: CASSKGTSGRVSSYNEQFF.

This clonotype has a handful of counts. The chain employs TRBV19 and TRBJ1-2; TRBD1 aligns across 7 bases. Losses at the gene ends were 1 base for V and 6 bases for J; bases not matched to a gene: 2. Germline V lookup: CDR1 LNHDA, CDR2 SQIVND (reference sequence). The CDR3 covers 13 residues. The CDR3 loop is CASSIGTGDGYTF. CDR3 nucleotide sequence: TGTGCCAGTAGTATAGGGACAGGAGATGGCTACACCTTC.

The chain has TRBV6-1 and TRBJ2-2; D not certain. Germline V gene data show CDR1 as MNHNS and CDR2 as SASEGT. The CDR3 contains 13 residues. Trimming pared 7 bases from V and 7 bases from J, leaving 13 bases between. CDR3 in amino acids: CASTISWGGELFF. DNA of the CDR3: TGTGCCAGCACGATTTCTTGGGGCGGGGAGCTGTTTTTT.

The rearrangement links TRBV5-1 to TRBJ2-5, with unresolved D. CDR3 length equals 15 residues. Trimming cost V 0 bases and J 5 bases, with 14 bases left between them. From germline, CDR1 is SGHRS and CDR2 YFSETQ. CDR3 amino acids: CASSLEDPRTETQYF. The CDR3 bases are TGCGCCAGCAGCTTGGAGGACCCTCGGACGGAGACCCAGTACTTC.

The V gene is TRBV27, the J gene TRBJ2-7; 8 positions agree with TRBD1. CDR1 is MNHEY and CDR2 is SMNVEV in the germline V gene (reference sequence). The ends lost 10 bases at V and 7 bases at J; junction bases unmatched: 9. The CDR3 sequence is 12 residues long. CDR3 in amino acids: CATQDRAREQYF. As DNA, the CDR3 is TGTGCCACCCAGGACAGGGCACGTGAGCAGTACTTC.

This clonotype was detected ten times or more. The chain employs TRBV29-1 and TRBJ2-7; possibly TRBD2 for D (6 bases). The CDR3 loop spans 13 amino acids. V was trimmed by 4 bases and J by 2 bases, leaving 12 bases between them. CDR1 is SQVTM, CDR2 ANQGSEA, per germline. CDR3 amino acids: CSVAWAGPYEQYF. Here the CDR3 DNA reads TGCAGCGTTGCTTGGGCGGGACCCTACGAGCAGTACTTC.